This T cell receptor beta chain was identified during a study of shared clonotypes between healthy human individuals. Whole-study context: CD4 naive and CD4 memory each took three plates per donor, while CD8 naive took two and CD8 memory one.

Findings and limits, study-wide: The study found approximately 5% of naive CD4 clonotypes shared across a few donors.

As concerns this clone: Antigen unknown.

Those who donated were healthy HIV-negative adults, with no recent acute infections or vaccinations reported. Using immunoSEQ multiplex PCR, the repertoire was profiled, and TCRdb retains in-frame clones only, with some absent. Of about 2.3 million clones in the sample, approximately 93% were seen once. Germline CDR1 SGHKS, CDR2 YYEKEE (reference sequence). The CDR3 totals 14 residues. V lost 0 bases to trimming and J lost 4 bases, with 10 bases between them. The TCR sequence derives from a man in his late teens or twenties in good health. Some clones in this sample may be carry-over from other donors' samples. The sequencing input was naive CD4+ T cells from PBMCs. Subset noted: CD45RA+ positively selected. The chain combines TRBV5-5 with TRBJ2-5, with D possibly matching TRBD1 (5 bases). The CDR3 sequence is CASSLGQGGETQYF. In nucleotides, the CDR3 is TGTGCCAGCAGCTTGGGTCAGGGCGGAGAGACCCAGTACTTC.